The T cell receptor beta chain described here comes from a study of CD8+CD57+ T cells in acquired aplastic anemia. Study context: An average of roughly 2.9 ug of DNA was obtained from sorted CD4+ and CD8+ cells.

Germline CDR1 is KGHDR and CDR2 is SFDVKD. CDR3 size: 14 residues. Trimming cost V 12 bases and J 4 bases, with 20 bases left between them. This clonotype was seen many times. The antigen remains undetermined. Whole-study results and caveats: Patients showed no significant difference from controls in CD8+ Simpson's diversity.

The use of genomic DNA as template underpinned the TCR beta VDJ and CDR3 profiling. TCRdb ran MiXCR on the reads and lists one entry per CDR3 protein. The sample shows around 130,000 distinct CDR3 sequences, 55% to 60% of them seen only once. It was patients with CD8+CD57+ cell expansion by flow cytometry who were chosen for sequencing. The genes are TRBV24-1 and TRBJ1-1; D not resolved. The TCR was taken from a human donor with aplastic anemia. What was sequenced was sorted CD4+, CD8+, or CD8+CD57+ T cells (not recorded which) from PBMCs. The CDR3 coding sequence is TGTGCCTCCTCTCCAGGCAGGTCGGTCACTGAAGCTTTCTTT. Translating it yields CASSPGRSVTEAFF.